This T cell receptor (beta chain) was captured by sequencing in a study of blood T cell repertoires in COVID-19. In the study overall: From the United States, Italy and Spain came samples of acute and convalescent COVID-19. From T cells, B-cell-depleted T cells, or PBMCs came the material, which was cDNA or gDNA.

Source study methods: Amplification with reference gene primers provided the estimates of nucleated cell counts. The assay was immunoSEQ multiplex PCR, and TCRdb's table has in-frame clones only and misses some. V, J and clone size are those of that table, while D and trimming were read from the DNA. The sample has 170,000 or so clones, around 90% seen once; the top ten hold less than 3%. This CDR3 is 17 amino acids long. Germline trimming cut 8 bases from V and 4 bases from J; bases unmatched to any gene: 19. Input material: peripheral blood. The sequence came from a man between 35 and 55 years old with active or convalescent COVID-19. The rearrangement joins TRBV23-1 to TRBJ2-7, with 8 bases that match TRBD2. TRBV23-1 carries the ORF label, with uncertain function. The CDR3: CASFIREGALARYEQYF. As DNA, the CDR3 is TGCGCCAGCTTTATCCGGGAGGGCGCACTAGCGAGGTACGAGCAGTACTTC.